These 12 T cell receptor beta chains came from one sample sequenced in a study of blood T cells in healthy people across ages. A second PCR, run for roughly 6 to 11 cycles, used a sample-barcoded 5' primer plus a J-beta primer mix. TCRdb passed the 5' RACE reads through MiXCR, listing each CDR3 protein once. The sample contains 1,300,000 or so distinct CDR3 sequences, around 59% of which appear only once. Input material: blood. These receptors came from a man aged 18 to 30 in good health.

This chain joins TRBV28 and TRBJ1-2; weak D call: TRBD1 (5 bases). Germline-derived CDR1 and CDR2 are MDHEN and SYDVKM. The V and J ends lost 2 bases and 5 bases respectively, with 15 bases between them. CDR3 length: 15 residues. In DNA, the CDR3 is TGTGCCAGCAGTTTAACGCGGGGGGTCTCTTATGGCTACACCTTC. Translating it yields CASSLTRGVSYGYTF.

This CDR3 is CASSLEQAHQETQYF. CDR3 sequence (DNA): TGTGCCAGCAGCTTAGAACAGGCCCACCAAGAGACCCAGTACTTC. V is TRBV7-6 and J is TRBJ2-5; D may be TRBD1 (5 bases). Trimming shortened V by 1 base and J by 0 bases, and 9 bases separated the two germline ends. The CDR3 covers 15 residues. Germline CDR1 is SGHVS and CDR2 is FNYEAQ.

The V call is TRBV11-2, the J call TRBJ2-5; TRBD2 matches 7 bases. V trimming: 5 bases; J trimming: 3 bases; junction bases outside the gene matches: 12. The CDR3 runs 16 residues. CDR1 SGHAT and CDR2 FQNNGV come from the germline V gene. The CDR3, as DNA: TGTGCCAGCAGCCCCCGGACTAGAGAACCTGAAGAGACCCAGTACTTC. Translation: CASSPRTREPEETQYF.

The chain recombines TRBV7-2 with TRBJ2-7; 10 bases are a match to TRBD2. Trimming took 5 bases from V and 2 from J; bases not matched to a gene: 3. CDR3 size: 14 residues. In germline, CDR1 is SGHTA, CDR2 FQGNSA. The CDR3 nucleotides are TGTGCCAGCAGCATACTAGCGGGAACCTACGAGCAGTACTTC. This encodes CASSILAGTYEQYF.

There are a few counts of this clonotype. The rearrangement uses TRBV4-2 and TRBJ2-1; 13 nucleotides agree with TRBD2. The CDR3 is 17 residues long. CDR1 is LGHNA, CDR2 YNFKEQ, per germline. Trimming cost V 4 bases and J 5 bases; bases outside gene matches: 8. The DNA of the CDR3 is TGTGCCAGCAGCCCTAATCCGGGACTAGCGGGAAACAATGAGCAGTTCTTC. Residues: CASSPNPGLAGNNEQFF.

The rearrangement joins TRBV7-9 to TRBJ1-4; D may be TRBD1 (5 bases). Germline V gives CDR1 SEHNR, CDR2 FQNEAQ (reference sequence). V lost 2 bases and J 8 bases, leaving 18 bases between the germline ends. This CDR3 has 16 amino acids. The CDR3 reads CASSLYPGPEEEKLFF. CDR3 sequence (DNA): TGTGCCAGCAGCTTATATCCGGGACCCGAGGAAGAAAAACTGTTTTTT.

This clonotype appeared a few times. The chain links TRBV4-1 to TRBJ1-5; 7 bases are shared with TRBD1. The length of the CDR3 is 15 residues. V lost 0 bases, J lost 4 bases, and 3 bases stayed unmatched. The germline V gene encodes CDR1 MGHRA and CDR2 YSYEKL. In DNA form, the CDR3 reads TGCGCCAGCAGCCAAGATGCGGGACAGAATCAGCCCCAGCATTTT. Protein product: CASSQDAGQNQPQHF.

This clonotype was picked up a small number of times. The chain couples TRBV3-1 to TRBJ2-7, with 7 bases that match TRBD1. This CDR3 region has 13 residues. J was trimmed by 5 bases and V by 3 bases; bases with no gene match: 4. Germline values: CDR1 LGHDT, CDR2 YNNKEL (reference sequence). In DNA, the CDR3 is TGTGCCAGCAGCCAGGACAGGCTGCACGAGCAGTACTTC. Translated, it gives CASSQDRLHEQYF.

V and J are TRBV25-1 and TRBJ1-2, with 8 bases fitting TRBD1. CDR3 length: 12 amino acids. J gave up 6 bases and V 7 bases, and 4 bases lay outside the gene matches. The germline gives CDR1 MGHDK, CDR2 SYGVNS. CDR3 region: CASNRGDNGYTF. CDR3 bases: TGTGCCAGCAACAGGGGGGACAATGGCTACACCTTC.

The gene calls are TRBV25-1 and TRBJ2-2; 7 bases are shared with TRBD1. The trim removed 2 bases at V and 6 bases at J, leaving 9 bases unmatched. Germline CDR1 reads MGHDK; CDR2 reads SYGVNS. The CDR3 is 16 amino acids. The CDR3 region has the DNA TGTGCCAGCAGTGAAAGGGGGCGCGGAATGTCCGGGGAGCTGTTTTTT. Amino acid sequence: CASSERGRGMSGELFF.

The gene calls are TRBV9 and TRBJ1-2; no definite D call. Germline CDR1 reads SGDLS; CDR2 reads YYNGEE. The CDR3 contains 13 residues. With 4 bases removed from V and 6 bases from J, the gap between germline ends came to 13 bases. CDR3 in DNA: TGTGCCAGCAGCCCCCAGTGGTCTAATGGCTACACCTTC. Amino acid sequence: CASSPQWSNGYTF.

The chain joins TRBV11-2 to TRBJ2-7; TRBD1 aligns across 8 bases. With 5 bases clipped from V and 2 bases from J, the junction kept 5 bases outside the gene matches. Germline V CDR1 and CDR2: SGHAT, FQNNGV. The CDR3 runs 14 residues. The CDR3 DNA reads as TGTGCCAGCAGCCACTCGGACAGGGCCTACGAGCAGTACTTC. Protein sequence: CASSHSDRAYEQYF.